Below are 20 T cell receptor beta chains sequenced from a single sample in a study of shared clonotypes between healthy human individuals. CD45RO-negative, CCR7-positively selected cells formed the naive CD8 fraction, excluding terminally differentiated effector memory CD45RA+ cells. TCRdb keeps only in-frame clones here, not all; method: immunoSEQ multiplex PCR. The sample has over 750,000 clones; just over 95% are singletons. The specimen sequenced was naive CD8+ T cells sorted from blood. The source of these receptors is a man aged 25-45 years in good health.

V and J are TRBV9 and TRBJ2-5, with TRBD2 matching over 8 bases. CDR3 length equals 18 residues. With 3 bases clipped from V and 2 bases from J, the junction kept 15 bases outside the gene matches. CDR1 is SGDLS, CDR2 YYNGEE, per germline. The CDR3 reads CASSANTNAGGTQETQYF. For the CDR3, the DNA is TGTGCCAGCAGCGCCAACACGAATGCGGGAGGTACGCAAGAGACCCAGTACTTC.

This chain links TRBV2 with TRBJ1-5; D ambiguous. CDR1 and CDR2 from the germline V gene are SNHLY and FYNNEI. With 4 bases removed from V and 4 bases from J, the gap between germline ends came to 8 bases. This CDR3 is built from 13 residues. The CDR3 DNA reads TGTGCCAGCAGTGTCGGGGAGAATCAGCCCCAGCATTTT. It codes for CASSVGENQPQHF.

About this clone: The same CDR3 arises from other DNA sequences in this sample as well. This chain connects TRBV11-2 to TRBJ2-7; D possibly corresponds to TRBD1 (6 bases). CDR1 is SGHAT and CDR2 is FQNNGV in the germline V gene. The V gene lost 3 bases and the J gene lost 2 bases, with 11 bases spanning the gap. CDR3 length: 14 residues. CDR3 DNA sequence: TGTGCCAGCAGCTTCGGCAGGGGTCCCTACGAGCAGTACTTC. Translated, it gives CASSFGRGPYEQYF.

The CDR3 spells CASSLATGGGEQYF. The CDR3 DNA is TGTGCCAGCAGCTTAGCGACAGGGGGTGGCGAGCAGTACTTC. The chain joins TRBV7-9 to TRBJ2-7; the match to TRBD1 covers 9 bases. Trimming at V came to 0 bases and at J to 6 bases, leaving 3 bases not matched to a gene. This CDR3 comprises 14 residues. Germline-derived CDR1 and CDR2 are SEHNR and FQNEAQ (reference sequence).

V usage is TRBV6-1 and J usage is TRBJ2-5; D gene uncertain. The ends were cut back, 6 bases at V and 4 bases at J, with 12 bases in the middle. The CDR3 runs to 13 residues. Per germline, CDR1 MNHNS and CDR2 SASEGT. The CDR3 sequence is CASRGWALETQYF. Here the CDR3 DNA reads TGTGCCAGCAGGGGCTGGGCTCTAGAGACCCAGTACTTC.

CDR3 loop: CASNLLRFGGNTEAFF. The CDR3, as DNA: TGTGCCAGCAACTTATTGAGGTTCGGCGGGAACACTGAAGCTTTCTTT. The gene calls are TRBV28 and TRBJ1-1; no reliable D call. V was clipped by 7 bases and J by 1 base, with 19 bases between them. The length of the CDR3 is 16 residues. Looked up from germline, CDR1 is MDHEN and CDR2 is SYDVKM.

The CDR3 protein is CASSPPTSARPEAFF. CDR3 DNA sequence: TGTGCCAGCAGTCCCCCTACATCAGCCAGACCTGAAGCTTTCTTT. The chain uses TRBV28 and TRBJ1-1; D ambiguous. This CDR3 region has 15 residues. V dropped 5 bases and J dropped 6 bases, with 19 bases sitting between them. Germline assignment: CDR1 MDHEN and CDR2 SYDVKM.

CDR3 loop: CASSPGTSGSSYNEQFF. CDR3 DNA: TGTGCCAGCAGCCCAGGGACTAGCGGGAGCTCCTACAATGAGCAGTTCTTC. The gene calls are TRBV7-3 and TRBJ2-1, with 14 bases lining up with TRBD2. This CDR3 spans 17 amino acids. With 5 bases clipped from V and 0 bases from J, the junction kept 3 bases outside the gene matches. In germline, CDR1 is SGHTA, CDR2 FQGTGA.

J is TRBJ1-2 and V is TRBV11-2, with 7 bases identical to TRBD1. The germline CDR1 and CDR2 sequences are SGHAT and FQNNGV. Trimming removed 5 bases from V and 7 bases from J; junction bases left unmatched: 10. The CDR3 covers 14 residues. CDR3: CASSPWEGAVGYTF. The CDR3 coding sequence is TGTGCCAGCAGCCCTTGGGAGGGGGCGGTTGGCTACACCTTC.

CDR3 DNA sequence: TGCGCCAGCAGCTTGCAGGGGGCAAACCCCTATGGCTACACCTTC. This translates into CASSLQGANPYGYTF. The V and J genes are TRBV5-1 and TRBJ1-2; 8 bases map to TRBD1. This CDR3 comprises 15 residues. V lost 1 base to trimming and J lost 4 bases; unmatched junction nucleotides: 6. Germline values: CDR1 SGHRS, CDR2 YFSETQ.

This sequence joins TRBV25-1 and TRBJ2-7; 12 bases align to TRBD2. Germline V gene sequence: CDR1 MGHDK, CDR2 SYGVNS. V shed 8 bases and J 7 bases; nucleotides not matched to a gene: 9. The CDR3 extends over 14 amino acids. The CDR3 loop reads CASGLAGGPGEQYF. The CDR3 coding sequence is TGTGCCAGCGGCCTAGCGGGAGGGCCCGGAGAGCAGTACTTC.

This sequence joins TRBV2 and TRBJ2-3; 8 nucleotides match TRBD2. Trimming at V came to 6 bases and at J to 1 base, leaving 9 bases not matched to a gene. CDR1 is SNHLY, CDR2 FYNNEI, per germline. The CDR3 consists of 16 residues. The CDR3 bases are TGTGCCAGCAGGACGCTGAACGGGAGGGGCACAGATACGCAGTATTTT. It encodes CASRTLNGRGTDTQYF.

The chain recombines TRBV4-1 with TRBJ2-7; unclear D gene. Between the trimmed V and J ends, which lost 0 bases and 2 bases, there was a span of 11 bases. Germline-derived CDR1 and CDR2 are MGHRA and YSYEKL. This CDR3 spans 15 amino acids. The CDR3 DNA reads as TGCGCCAGCAGCCAAGAGGGTAGGATTCCCTACGAGCAGTACTTC. This codes for CASSQEGRIPYEQYF.

V usage is TRBV6-5 and J usage is TRBJ2-7, with 10 nucleotides matching TRBD2. V lost 6 bases, J lost 1 base, and 6 bases stayed unmatched. Germline loops: CDR1 MNHEY, CDR2 SVGAGI. CDR3 length: 15 amino acids. This chain's CDR3 is CASRRTSGTSYEQYF. The CDR3 DNA is TGTGCCAGCAGAAGGACTAGCGGTACGTCCTACGAGCAGTACTTC.

The chain uses TRBV7-6 and TRBJ2-7; 10 bases match TRBD1. Germline-derived CDR1 and CDR2 are SGHVS and FNYEAQ. J lost 7 bases, V lost 2 bases, and 14 bases had no gene match. The CDR3 contains 17 residues. The CDR3 DNA follows: TGTGCCAGCAGCTTACTCGTCCGTGGGACAGGGGTTCATGAGCAGTACTTC. Protein: CASSLLVRGTGVHEQYF. The complete variable domain, with remaining parts taken from reference TRBV7-6 and TRBJ2-7, reads GAGVSQSPRYKVTKRGQDVALRCDPISGHVSLYWYRQALGQGPEFLTYFNYEAQQDKSGLPNDRFSAERPEGSISTLTIQRTEQRDSAMYRCASSLLVRGTGVHEQYFGPGTRLTVT.

The rearrangement uses TRBV15 and TRBJ2-7; D may correspond to TRBD1 or TRBD2 (6 bases each). The CDR3 is 14 amino acids. Trimming took off 8 bases at V and 0 bases at J, with 14 bases between the two ends. The germline V gene encodes CDR1 LNHNV and CDR2 YYDKDF (reference sequence). As DNA, the CDR3 is TGTGCCACCGCCCCGGGGGCCCCCTCCTACGAGCAGTACTTC. This sequence encodes CATAPGAPSYEQYF.

The rearrangement links TRBV2 to TRBJ1-4; the match to TRBD1 covers 8 bases. The V segment lost 2 bases and the J segment 3 bases; nucleotides outside the gene matches: 5. Germline V lookup: CDR1 SNHLY, CDR2 FYNNEI. The CDR3 length is 16 residues. CDR3 residues: CASSEMGQVANEKLFF. The CDR3 DNA sequence: TGTGCCAGCAGTGAAATGGGACAGGTGGCTAATGAAAAACTGTTTTTT.

The chain couples TRBV15 to TRBJ2-1; 9 nucleotides align to TRBD1. The V gene end was trimmed by 6 bases and the J gene end by 4 bases; junction bases not matched to a gene: 7. CDR1 is LNHNV, CDR2 YYDKDF, per germline (reference sequence). The CDR3 contains 15 residues. CDR3 region: CATRNRDREYNEQFF. CDR3 DNA: TGTGCCACCAGGAACCGGGACAGGGAATACAATGAGCAGTTCTTC.

The chain combines TRBV29-1 with TRBJ2-7; TRBD2 agrees at 11 bases. The CDR3 has 14 amino acids. V was pared by 5 bases and J by 4 bases, with 7 bases of the junction left unmatched. Germline-derived CDR1 and CDR2 are SQVTM and ANQGSEA. In nucleotides, the CDR3 is TGCAGCGTTAATCTAGCGGGAGGCGGTTACGAGCAGTACTTC. Protein product: CSVNLAGGGYEQYF.

V usage is TRBV7-6 and J usage is TRBJ2-3; TRBD2 might be the D (5 bases). Looked up from germline, CDR1 is SGHVS and CDR2 is FNYEAQ. The V and J ends lost 4 bases and 7 bases respectively, with 9 bases between them. CDR3 length equals 12 residues. Here the CDR3 reads CASSSRGNTQYF. Written as DNA, the CDR3 is TGTGCCAGCAGCTCCCGGGGAAATACGCAGTATTTT.